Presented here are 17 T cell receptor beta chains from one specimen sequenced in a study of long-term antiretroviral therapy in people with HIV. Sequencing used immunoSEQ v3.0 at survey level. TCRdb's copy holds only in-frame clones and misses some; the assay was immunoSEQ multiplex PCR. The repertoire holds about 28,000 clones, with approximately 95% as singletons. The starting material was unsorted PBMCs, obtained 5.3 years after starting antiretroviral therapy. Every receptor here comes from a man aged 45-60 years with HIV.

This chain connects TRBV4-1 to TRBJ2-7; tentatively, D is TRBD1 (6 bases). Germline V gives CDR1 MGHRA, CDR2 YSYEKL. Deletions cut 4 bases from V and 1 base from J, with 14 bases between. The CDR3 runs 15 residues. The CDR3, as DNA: TGCGCCAGCAGCCGCGGAGAGGGACAATCCTACGAGCAGTACTTC. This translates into CASSRGEGQSYEQYF.

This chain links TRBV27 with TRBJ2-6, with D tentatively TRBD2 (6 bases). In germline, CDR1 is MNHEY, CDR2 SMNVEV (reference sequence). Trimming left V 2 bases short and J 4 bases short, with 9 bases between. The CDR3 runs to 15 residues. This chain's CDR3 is CASSLAGYGANVLTF. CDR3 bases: TGTGCCAGCAGTTTAGCGGGGTACGGGGCCAACGTCCTGACTTTC.

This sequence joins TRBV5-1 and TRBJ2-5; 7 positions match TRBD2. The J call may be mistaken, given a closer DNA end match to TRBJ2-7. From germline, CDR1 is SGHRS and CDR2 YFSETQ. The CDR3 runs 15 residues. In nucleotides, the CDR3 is TGCGCCAGCAGCTTGGAGCGGGGAAGCTCCTACGAGCAGTACTTC. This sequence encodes CASSLERGSSYEQYF.

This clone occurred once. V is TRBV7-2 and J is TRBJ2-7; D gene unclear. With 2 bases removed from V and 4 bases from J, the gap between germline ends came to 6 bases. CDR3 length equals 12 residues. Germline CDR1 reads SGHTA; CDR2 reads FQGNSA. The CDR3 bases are TGTGCCAGCAGCTTAACCCAATACGAGCAGTACTTC. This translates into CASSLTQYEQYF.

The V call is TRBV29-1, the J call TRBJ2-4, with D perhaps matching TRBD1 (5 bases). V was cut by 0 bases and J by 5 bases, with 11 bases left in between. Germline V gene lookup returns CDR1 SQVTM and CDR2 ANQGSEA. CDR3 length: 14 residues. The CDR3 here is CSVEDLRGENIQYF. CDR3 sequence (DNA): TGCAGCGTTGAAGATCTTAGGGGTGAAAACATTCAGTACTTC.

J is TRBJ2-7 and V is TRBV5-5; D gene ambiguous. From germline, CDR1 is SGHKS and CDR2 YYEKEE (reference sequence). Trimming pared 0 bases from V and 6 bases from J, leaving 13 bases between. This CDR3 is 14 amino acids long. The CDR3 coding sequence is TGTGCCAGCAGCTTGGTTTCTAGAACAACCGAGCAGTACTTC. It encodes CASSLVSRTTEQYF.

For the CDR3, the DNA is TGTGCCAGCAGCCTTCGCCGAGACGGCTCTGGAAACACCATATATTTT. Translating it yields CASSLRRDGSGNTIYF. This chain links TRBV5-6 with TRBJ1-3; no firm D call. V lost 4 bases to trimming and J lost 0 bases, with 14 bases between them. Germline-derived CDR1 and CDR2 are SGHDT and YYEEEE. The CDR3 has 16 amino acids.

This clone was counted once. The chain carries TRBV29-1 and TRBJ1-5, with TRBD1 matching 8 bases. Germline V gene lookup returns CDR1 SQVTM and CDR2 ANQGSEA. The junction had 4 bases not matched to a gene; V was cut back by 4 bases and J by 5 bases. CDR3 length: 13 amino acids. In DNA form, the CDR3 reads TGCAGCGTTGGGTTGACAGGGGATCAGCCCCAGCATTTT. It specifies CSVGLTGDQPQHF.

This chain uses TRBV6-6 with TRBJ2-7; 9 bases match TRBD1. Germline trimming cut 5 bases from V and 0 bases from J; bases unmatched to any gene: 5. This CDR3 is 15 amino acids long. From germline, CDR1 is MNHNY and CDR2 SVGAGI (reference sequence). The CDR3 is CASSPGTGYSYEQYF. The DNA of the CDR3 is TGTGCCAGCAGTCCCGGGACAGGGTACTCCTACGAGCAGTACTTC.

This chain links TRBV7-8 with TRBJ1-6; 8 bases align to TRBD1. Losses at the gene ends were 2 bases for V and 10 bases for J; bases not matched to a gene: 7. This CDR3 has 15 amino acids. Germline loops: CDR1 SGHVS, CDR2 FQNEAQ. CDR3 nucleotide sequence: TGTGCCAGCAGCTTATTCCGGGACAGGTCGTCACCCCTCCACTTT. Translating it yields CASSLFRDRSSPLHF.

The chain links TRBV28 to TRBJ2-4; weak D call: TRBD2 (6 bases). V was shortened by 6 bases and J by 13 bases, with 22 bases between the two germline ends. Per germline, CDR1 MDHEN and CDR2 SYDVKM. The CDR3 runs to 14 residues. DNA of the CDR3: TGTGCCAGCAGCCCTCAGGTCCCGCGGGAACCGCAGTACTTC. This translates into CASSPQVPREPQYF.

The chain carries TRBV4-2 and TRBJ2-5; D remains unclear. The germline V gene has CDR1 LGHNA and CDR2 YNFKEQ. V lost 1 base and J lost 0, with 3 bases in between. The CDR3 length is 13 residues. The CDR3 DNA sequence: TGTGCCAGCAGCCAAGCTGACCAAGAGACCCAGTACTTC. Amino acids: CASSQADQETQYF.

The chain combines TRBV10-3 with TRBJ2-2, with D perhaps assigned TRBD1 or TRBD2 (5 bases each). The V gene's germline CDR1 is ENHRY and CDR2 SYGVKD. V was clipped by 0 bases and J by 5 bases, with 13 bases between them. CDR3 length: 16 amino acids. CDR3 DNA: TGTGCCATCAGTGAGTCGGTACCTGGGGGTACCGGGGAGCTGTTTTTT. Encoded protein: CAISESVPGGTGELFF.

The CDR3 DNA is TGTGCCAGCAGTTACTCCCAGGCTGATTCACCCCTCCACTTT. Translation gives CASSYSQADSPLHF. The rearrangement joins TRBV6-6 to TRBJ1-6; D ambiguous. This CDR3 spans 14 amino acids. Germline V lookup: CDR1 MNHNY, CDR2 SVGAGI (reference sequence). The ends were cut back, 0 bases at V and 8 bases at J, with 8 bases in the middle.

In nucleotides, the CDR3 is TGTGCCAGCAGTGTTGTACGGCCAGGCCATGAGCAGTTCTTC. It is translated as CASSVVRPGHEQFF. The chain combines TRBV2 with TRBJ2-1; D call uncertain. The germline gives CDR1 SNHLY, CDR2 FYNNEI. The CDR3 runs 14 residues. Deletions cut 4 bases from V and 8 bases from J, with 15 bases between.

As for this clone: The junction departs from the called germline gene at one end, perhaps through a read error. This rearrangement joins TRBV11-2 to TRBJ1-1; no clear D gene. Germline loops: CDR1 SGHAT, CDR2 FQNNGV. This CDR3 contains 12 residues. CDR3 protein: CANSLLVTEAFF. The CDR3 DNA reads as TGTGCCAACAGCTTGTTAGTCACTGAAGCTTTCTTT.

The CDR3, as DNA: TGTGCCAGAACAGGGGGCACAGATACGCAGTATTTT. Translated, it gives CARTGGTDTQYF. V gene TRBV5-3 combines with J gene TRBJ2-3; D is possibly TRBD1 (6 bases). TRBV5-3 is an ORF, and what it does is uncertain. V shed 6 bases and J shed 1 base, with 6 bases lying between them. CDR3 length: 12 amino acids.